The 15 T cell receptor beta chains in this list originate from one sample, sequenced in a study of blood T cells in healthy people across ages. Using a J-beta primer mix together with a sample-barcoded 5' primer, a second PCR was run for about 7 to 12 cycles. One entry per CDR3 protein, called by TCRdb with MiXCR from the 5' RACE reads. This table has some 1.5 million distinct CDR3 sequences, about 28% appearing once. The sequencing input was blood. These receptors were collected from a woman between 25 and 40 years old in good health.

Only a few counts were recorded for this clonotype. This rearrangement joins TRBV18 to TRBJ1-1; perhaps TRBD1 as D (6 bases). Trimming cost V 6 bases and J 4 bases, with 15 bases left between them. This CDR3 is built from 14 residues. Germline V gene lookup returns CDR1 KGHSH and CDR2 LQKENI. This CDR3 is CASSLQGSGTEAFF. For the CDR3, the DNA is TGTGCCAGCTCGCTACAGGGTTCTGGCACTGAAGCTTTCTTT.

The chain couples TRBV7-2 to TRBJ2-1; 7 nucleotides align to TRBD2. CDR3 size: 14 residues. V shed 0 bases and J 8 bases; nucleotides not matched to a gene: 4. Germline CDR1 reads SGHTA; CDR2 reads FQGNSA. CDR3 loop: CASSLAAGADEQFF. As DNA, the CDR3 is TGTGCCAGCAGCTTAGCGGCGGGAGCAGATGAGCAGTTCTTC. Full variable domain (outside the CDR3, taken from reference TRBV7-2 and TRBJ2-1): GAGVSQSPSNKVTEKGKDVELRCDPISGHTALYWYRQSLGQGLEFLIYFQGNSAPDKSGLPSDRFSAERTGGSVSTLTIQRTQQEDSAVYLCASSLAAGADEQFFGPGTRLTVL.

This chain links TRBV5-6 with TRBJ1-2; D is ambiguous. The germline V gene encodes CDR1 SGHDT and CDR2 YYEEEE. The CDR3 totals 16 residues. Trimming took 5 bases from V and 6 from J, leaving 23 bases between them. CDR3 DNA: TGTGCCAGCAGTTCGAGGTGGCATAACCCATGGGATGGCTACACCTTC. This codes for CASSSRWHNPWDGYTF.

V is TRBV28 and J is TRBJ1-2; the match to TRBD1 covers 10 bases. Germline V gives CDR1 MDHEN, CDR2 SYDVKM. This CDR3 has 16 amino acids. V shed 8 bases and J 8 bases; nucleotides not matched to a gene: 17. In DNA form, the CDR3 reads TGTGCCAGCTCAACACGTAGGAGGACAGGGGGTTACGGCTACACCTTC. It is translated as CASSTRRRTGGYGYTF.

The V and J genes are TRBV5-1 and TRBJ2-3, with D perhaps assigned TRBD1 or TRBD2 (7 bases each). The germline V and J ends were trimmed by 5 bases and 9 bases, with 19 bases remaining between them. Germline values: CDR1 SGHRS, CDR2 YFSETQ. The CDR3 spans 14 residues. In nucleotides, the CDR3 is TGCGCCAGCAGTCAAACACAGGGGAGGGGAACGCAGTATTTT. It specifies CASSQTQGRGTQYF. The full variable domain, with the rest looked up from reference TRBV5-1 and TRBJ2-3, is KAGVTQTPRYLIKTRGQQVTLSCSPISGHRSVSWYQQTPGQGLQFLFEYFSETQRNKGNFPGRFSGRQFSNSRSEMNVSTLELGDSALYLCASSQTQGRGTQYFGPGTRLTVL.

The gene calls are TRBV6-5 and TRBJ1-2; weak D call: TRBD1 (6 bases). Germline V lookup: CDR1 MNHEY, CDR2 SVGAGI. V was shortened by 6 bases and J by 7 bases, with 15 bases between the two germline ends. This CDR3 is built from 13 residues. The CDR3, as DNA: TGTGCCAGCAGAAGGACAGCGGGTTTTGGCTACACCTTC. It encodes CASRRTAGFGYTF.

This clonotype was seen once. One end of the junction varies from germline; a read error may be responsible. The chain is built from TRBV12-3 or TRBV12-4 and TRBJ2-3, with a possible D match to TRBD2 (6 bases). The CDR3 is 13 residues long. The CDR3 sequence: CASSYTSSDTQDF. Here the CDR3 DNA reads TGTGCCAGCAGTTATACTAGCTCAGATACGCAGGATTTT.

The chain is built from TRBV28 and TRBJ1-1; D not resolved. The CDR3 runs 13 residues. Trimming took off 2 bases at V and 6 bases at J, with 10 bases between the two ends. The germline V gene has CDR1 MDHEN and CDR2 SYDVKM. The CDR3 loop is CASSLHSGPEAFF. DNA for the CDR3: TGTGCCAGCAGTTTACATTCTGGTCCTGAAGCTTTCTTT.

J is TRBJ2-7 and V is TRBV6-5, with D tentatively TRBD1 or TRBD2 (5 bases each). The CDR3 extends over 14 amino acids. CDR1 MNHEY and CDR2 SVGAGI come from the germline V gene. V lost 8 bases and J lost 0, with 14 bases in between. The CDR3 DNA sequence: TGTGCCAGCCAGAGGGACGGCGCCTCCTACGAGCAGTACTTC. Amino acids: CASQRDGASYEQYF.

This clonotype was counted between two and nine times. This chain uses TRBV20-1 with TRBJ1-2, with a possible D match to TRBD1 (6 bases). The CDR3 covers 15 residues. Per germline, CDR1 DFQATT and CDR2 SNEGSKA (reference sequence). V lost 3 bases, J lost 3 bases, and 17 bases lay in between. CDR3 nucleotides: TGCAGTGCTAGTCCCCCCGGGGGGCTCTACTATGGCTACACCTTC. Its protein is CSASPPGGLYYGYTF.

This clonotype has just a few counts. The chain uses TRBV3-1 and TRBJ2-3; 15 bases fit TRBD2. Germline values: CDR1 LGHDT, CDR2 YNNKEL (reference sequence). The CDR3 loop spans 18 amino acids. Trimming at V came to 1 base and at J to 3 bases, leaving 5 bases not matched to a gene. The CDR3 is CASSQGGLAGGLTDTQYF. The CDR3 coding sequence is TGTGCCAGCAGCCAAGGGGGACTAGCGGGGGGACTTACAGATACGCAGTATTTT.

The V call is TRBV20-1, the J call TRBJ2-4, with 11 positions matching TRBD1. The CDR3 has 18 residues. V lost 1 base and J lost 13; bases outside the gene matches: 21. Germline CDR1 reads DFQATT; CDR2 reads SNEGSKA (reference sequence). The CDR3 coding sequence is TGCAGTGCTAGAGTTGGGACAGGGGGGGCCCTGGGGAAGTTTGAGCAGTACTTC. Translation: CSARVGTGGALGKFEQYF.

This clonotype was seen a few times. This chain links TRBV5-6 with TRBJ2-1; no reliable D call. Trimming removed 4 bases at V and 8 bases at J, with 10 bases between. In germline, CDR1 is SGHDT, CDR2 YYEEEE. This CDR3 has 12 amino acids. DNA for the CDR3: TGTGCCAGCAGCGTTCGCCTGGATGAGCAGTTCTTC. This codes for CASSVRLDEQFF.

This clonotype was counted many times. The chain has TRBV10-3 and TRBJ2-5; D gene ambiguous. This CDR3 has 12 residues. CDR1 is ENHRY and CDR2 is SYGVKD in the germline V gene. The V and J ends lost 3 bases and 0 bases respectively, with 2 bases between them. The CDR3 loop reads CAISDNQETQYF. In DNA form, the CDR3 reads TGTGCCATCAGTGACAACCAAGAGACCCAGTACTTC.

Note on this clonotype: A junction boundary mismatches the germline segment, possibly from a read error. The V gene is TRBV5-1, the J gene TRBJ1-1; 8 bases line up with TRBD1. Germline CDR1 reads SGHRS; CDR2 reads YFSETQ. This CDR3 region has 16 residues. The CDR3 here is CANSLGQGAGDTEAFF. The CDR3, as DNA: TGCGCCAACAGCTTGGGGCAGGGGGCGGGGGACACTGAAGCTTTCTTT.